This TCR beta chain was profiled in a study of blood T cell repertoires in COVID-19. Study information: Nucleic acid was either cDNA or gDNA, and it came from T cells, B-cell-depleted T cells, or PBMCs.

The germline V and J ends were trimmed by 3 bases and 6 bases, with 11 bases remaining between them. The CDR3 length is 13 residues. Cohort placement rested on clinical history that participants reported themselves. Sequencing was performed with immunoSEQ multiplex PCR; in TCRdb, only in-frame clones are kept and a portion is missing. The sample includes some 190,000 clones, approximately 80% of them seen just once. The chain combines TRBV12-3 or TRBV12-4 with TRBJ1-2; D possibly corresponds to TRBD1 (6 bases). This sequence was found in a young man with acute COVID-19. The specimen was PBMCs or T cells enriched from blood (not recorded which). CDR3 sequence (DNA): TGTGCCAGCAGTTTTACCCAGGGGCATGGCTACACCTTC. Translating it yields CASSFTQGHGYTF.